Below, 21 T cell receptor beta chains from the same sample are listed, as sequenced in a study of blood T cell repertoires in COVID-19. The data were produced by immunoSEQ multiplex PCR, yet TCRdb's version contains in-frame clones alone and is incomplete. The sample consists of tens of thousands of clones, approximately 80% of them appearing once. The sample consisted of peripheral blood. The receptors derive from an older woman with acute or convalescent COVID-19.

V and J are TRBV2 and TRBJ1-6, with 10 bases that match TRBD1. The V segment lost 0 bases and the J segment 10 bases; nucleotides outside the gene matches: 3. The CDR3 length is 15 residues. Germline V gene data show CDR1 as SNHLY and CDR2 as FYNNEI. CDR3 sequence reads: CASSEAGQGISPLHF. Written as DNA, the CDR3 is TGTGCCAGCAGTGAAGCGGGACAGGGGATCTCACCCCTCCACTTT.

This chain joins TRBV12-5 and TRBJ1-2; TRBD1 agrees at 8 bases. CDR1 is LGHNT and CDR2 is FRNRAP in the germline V gene. This CDR3 comprises 16 residues. With 4 bases clipped from V and 4 bases from J, the junction kept 11 bases outside the gene matches. The CDR3, as DNA: TGTGCTAGTGGTTCACCACCGGGACAGGAATTCTATGGCTACACCTTC. The encoded protein is CASGSPPGQEFYGYTF.

The chain links TRBV6-5 to TRBJ1-1; D might be TRBD1 (5 bases). V gave up 2 bases and J gave up 3 bases, with 10 bases separating them. The CDR3 is 14 amino acids. Germline assignment: CDR1 MNHEY and CDR2 SVGAGI. This CDR3 reads CASSYEDSYTEAFF. The CDR3 region has the DNA TGTGCCAGCAGTTACGAAGACAGTTACACTGAAGCTTTCTTT.

The chain combines TRBV21-1 with TRBJ1-2. TRBV21-1 is labeled a pseudogene. The CDR3 spans 18 residues. CDR3 sequence reads: CASSKIRPRGIEYYGYTF. CDR3 bases: TGTGCCAGCAGCAAAATAAGGCCCCGGGGGATTGAATACTATGGCTACACCTTC.

This chain joins TRBV5-1 and TRBJ2-2; D may be TRBD1 (6 bases). Germline V gene data show CDR1 as SGHRS and CDR2 as YFSETQ. Between the trimmed V and J ends, which lost 4 bases and 4 bases, there was a span of 17 bases. The CDR3 contains 16 residues. For the CDR3, the DNA is TGCGCCAGCAGCCCCCAGGGGCAGGGGAGCACCGGGGAGCTGTTTTTT. This encodes CASSPQGQGSTGELFF. The complete variable domain, with remaining parts taken from reference TRBV5-1 and TRBJ2-2, reads KAGVTQTPRYLIKTRGQQVTLSCSPISGHRSVSWYQQTPGQGLQFLFEYFSETQRNKGNFPGRFSGRQFSNSRSEMNVSTLELGDSALYLCASSPQGQGSTGELFFGEGSRLTVL.

The CDR3 loop is CASSQDLRRNLGLAGSNTGELFF. The CDR3 DNA follows: TGTGCCAGCAGCCAAGATCTTCGACGGAATCTCGGGTTAGCGGGATCGAACACCGGGGAGCTGTTTTTT. V is TRBV3-1 (or the pseudogene TRBV3-2) and J is TRBJ2-2; 8 bases fit TRBD2. Germline CDR1 and CDR2: LGHDT and YNNKEL (reference sequence). Trimming took 0 bases from V and 0 from J; bases not matched to a gene: 21. CDR3 length: 23 residues.

The gene calls are TRBV5-1 and TRBJ2-7; 9 nucleotides agree with TRBD1. V lost 4 bases, J lost 2 bases, and 7 bases stayed unmatched. CDR1 and CDR2 from the germline V gene are SGHRS and YFSETQ. The CDR3 is 15 residues long. The CDR3 region has the DNA TGCGCCAGCAGCCAGACGGGACAGGGACCCTACGAGCAGTACTTC. Residues: CASSQTGQGPYEQYF.

The genes are TRBV7-8 and TRBJ2-3; D call uncertain. Germline lookup yields CDR1 SGHVS and CDR2 FQNEAQ. CDR3 length equals 13 residues. Trimming cost V 5 bases and J 3 bases, with 9 bases left between them. CDR3 residues: CASSPSQTDTQYF. Here the CDR3 DNA reads TGTGCCAGCAGCCCGTCTCAGACAGATACGCAGTATTTT.

The chain joins TRBV28 to TRBJ1-3; D call uncertain. V lost 3 bases to trimming and J lost 0 bases, with 9 bases between them. Germline V CDR1 and CDR2: MDHEN, SYDVKM. The CDR3 contains 15 residues. Here the CDR3 reads CASSFIGGSGNTIYF. CDR3 nucleotide sequence: TGTGCCAGCAGTTTTATTGGCGGCTCTGGAAACACCATATATTTT.

This rearrangement joins TRBV18 to TRBJ2-3; D remains ambiguous. This CDR3 is 15 amino acids long. V lost 3 bases and J lost 0, with 10 bases in between. Germline V gene sequence: CDR1 KGHSH, CDR2 LQKENI. Written as DNA, the CDR3 is TGTGCCAGCTCACCCTATTTCGAGAGCACAGATACGCAGTATTTT. Residues: CASSPYFESTDTQYF.

This chain links TRBV19 with TRBJ2-3; no clear D gene. The V end was cut by 10 bases, the J end by 5 bases, with 16 bases between. Germline values: CDR1 LNHDA, CDR2 SQIVND (reference sequence). CDR3 size: 13 residues. In DNA form, the CDR3 reads TGTGCCACAGCACAGCCCCCAGGAGATACGCAGTATTTT. Translating it yields CATAQPPGDTQYF.

The rearrangement links TRBV30 to TRBJ2-1, with 15 bases that match TRBD2. The CDR3 is 18 residues long. Germline assignment: CDR1 GTSNPN and CDR2 SVGIG (reference sequence). V trimming: 1 base; J trimming: 4 bases; junction bases outside the gene matches: 8. For the CDR3, the DNA is TGTGCCTGGAGTGGAAGGACTAGCGGGAGGGGGGTGTACAATGAGCAGTTCTTC. Protein sequence: CAWSGRTSGRGVYNEQFF.

This clone appeared once. The V and J genes are TRBV9 and TRBJ1-4, with D hard to call. This CDR3 comprises 15 residues. The V end lost 1 base, the J end lost 5 bases, and 12 bases lay between the germline ends. The germline V gene encodes CDR1 SGDLS and CDR2 YYNGEE. CDR3 protein: CASSVLADFNEKLFF. CDR3 bases: TGTGCCAGCAGCGTACTGGCCGACTTCAATGAAAAACTGTTTTTT.

The chain uses TRBV28 and TRBJ1-5; 7 bases map to TRBD1. The germline CDR1 and CDR2 sequences are MDHEN and SYDVKM. Germline trimming cut 6 bases from V and 6 bases from J; bases unmatched to any gene: 8. The CDR3 covers 14 residues. The DNA of the CDR3 is TGTGCCAGCAGACGCCGACAGGGCGGTCAGCCCCAGCATTTT. Encoded protein: CASRRRQGGQPQHF.

This chain uses TRBV30 with TRBJ2-5, with TRBD2 matching over 16 bases. CDR3 length equals 17 residues. V dropped 3 bases and J dropped 5; count of bases not matched to a gene: 9. Germline CDR1 is GTSNPN and CDR2 is SVGIG (reference sequence). The CDR3 bases are TGTGCCTGGAGCGGGACTAGCGGGAGGGCCGGCGAGGAGACCCAGTACTTC. Translating gives CAWSGTSGRAGEETQYF. Using reference TRBV30 and TRBJ2-5 for the parts outside the CDR3, the full variable domain is SQTIHQWPATLVQPVGSPLSLECTVEGTSNPNLYWYRQAAGRGLQLLFYSVGIGQISSEVPQNLSASRPQDRQFILSSKKLLLSDSGFYLCAWSGTSGRAGEETQYFGPGTRLLVL.

This chain uses TRBV5-6 with TRBJ1-3; possible D gene TRBD1, 5 bases. Germline values: CDR1 SGHDT, CDR2 YYEEEE. This CDR3 is 15 amino acids long. V was trimmed by 4 bases and J by 0 bases, leaving 11 bases between them. CDR3 DNA sequence: TGTGCCAGCAGCCACCCCGACAGCTCTGGAAACACCATATATTTT. It yields the protein CASSHPDSSGNTIYF.

The rearrangement joins TRBV7-8 to TRBJ2-2; D call uncertain. Trimming removed 5 bases at V and 1 base at J, with 8 bases between. Germline V gene lookup returns CDR1 SGHVS and CDR2 FQNEAQ. CDR3 length: 14 residues. The CDR3 loop is CASSRLRNTGELFF. The CDR3 DNA is TGTGCCAGCAGCCGACTCAGGAACACCGGGGAGCTGTTTTTT. Full variable domain (outside the CDR3, taken from reference TRBV7-8 and TRBJ2-2): GAGVSQSPRYKVAKRGQDVALRCDPISGHVSLFWYQQALGQGPEFLTYFQNEAQLDKSGLPSDRFFAERPEGSVSTLKIQRTQQEDSAVYLCASSRLRNTGELFFGEGSRLTVL.

The rearrangement joins TRBV5-8 to TRBJ2-5; perhaps TRBD2 as D (7 bases). The CDR3 contains 16 residues. Trimming left V 3 bases short and J 2 bases short, with 17 bases between. Germline V lookup: CDR1 SGHTS, CDR2 YDEGEE. CDR3 in amino acids: CASSWGARGLQETQYF. In nucleotides, the CDR3 is TGTGCCAGCAGCTGGGGTGCGCGGGGGCTTCAAGAGACCCAGTACTTC.

The chain links TRBV6-6 to TRBJ2-7; tentative D call: TRBD2 (6 bases). The V end was cut by 2 bases, the J end by 0 bases, with 14 bases between. The CDR3 covers 16 residues. Looked up from germline, CDR1 is MNHNY and CDR2 is SVGAGI (reference sequence). CDR3 nucleotides: TGTGCCAGCAGTTACCTCGCTAGGAGGGCCTCCTACGAGCAGTACTTC. It is translated as CASSYLARRASYEQYF.

The V gene is TRBV7-2, the J gene TRBJ2-1, with TRBD1 identical over 8 bases. The V segment lost 5 bases and the J segment 2 bases; nucleotides outside the gene matches: 8. The CDR3 is made up of 16 amino acids. CDR1 is SGHTA, CDR2 FQGNSA, per germline. The chain's CDR3 is CASSDTGQGAYNEQFF. CDR3 sequence (DNA): TGTGCCAGCAGCGATACCGGACAGGGCGCCTACAATGAGCAGTTCTTC.

V and J are TRBV3-1 (or the pseudogene TRBV3-2) and TRBJ1-1; 7 positions match TRBD1. Trimming removed 4 bases from V and 1 base from J; junction bases left unmatched: 3. This CDR3 region has 14 residues. Germline V gene data show CDR1 as LGHDT and CDR2 as YNNKEL (reference sequence). The CDR3 reads CASSRRDRNTEAFF. DNA of the CDR3: TGTGCCAGCAGCCGCCGGGACAGGAACACTGAAGCTTTCTTT.